The 12 T cell receptor beta chains reported below all come from one sample, sequenced in a study of blood T cell repertoires in COVID-19. Sequencing used immunoSEQ multiplex PCR; TCRdb keeps in-frame clones, though not all of them. The table includes 170,000 or so clones, 70% to 90% detected once. The sample was PBMCs or T cells enriched from blood (not recorded which). The receptor set was obtained from a woman aged 45-65 years who had recovered from COVID-19.

This clone was detected once. The gene calls are TRBV5-6 and TRBJ2-1, with D perhaps TRBD2 (7 bases). This CDR3 has 14 residues. V lost 3 bases to trimming and J lost 7 bases, with 14 bases between them. Germline values: CDR1 SGHDT, CDR2 YYEEEE. The CDR3 region is CASSSTGGVNEQFF. As DNA, the CDR3 is TGTGCCAGCAGCTCGACGGGGGGCGTAAATGAGCAGTTCTTC.

The V and J genes are TRBV27 and TRBJ2-2; perhaps TRBD1 as D (5 bases). This CDR3 has 17 amino acids. With 3 bases removed from V and 0 bases from J, the gap between germline ends came to 14 bases. Germline V gives CDR1 MNHEY, CDR2 SMNVEV (reference sequence). CDR3 in DNA: TGTGCCAGCAGTTTTTATAGGGGAACCACGAACACCGGGGAGCTGTTTTTT. Its translation is CASSFYRGTTNTGELFF.

The rearrangement joins TRBV29-1 to TRBJ2-7; 7 bases are shared with TRBD1. The germline V gene encodes CDR1 SQVTM and CDR2 ANQGSEA. This CDR3 is built from 13 residues. V lost 4 bases, J lost 2 bases, and 5 bases stayed unmatched. The CDR3 reads CSVAGQPAYEQYF. The CDR3 DNA is TGCAGCGTTGCGGGACAGCCGGCCTACGAGCAGTACTTC.

The rearrangement links TRBV4-3 to TRBJ1-6, with a weak D call TRBD1 (6 bases). V gave up 5 bases and J gave up 7 bases, with 9 bases separating them. The CDR3 is 13 amino acids. The germline V gene encodes CDR1 LGHNA and CDR2 YSLEER. The DNA for the CDR3 is TGCGCCAGCAGCGGACAGTACAATTCACCCCTCCACTTT. It translates to CASSGQYNSPLHF.

J is TRBJ2-3 and V is TRBV7-2; 10 positions match TRBD2. The J segment lost 3 bases and the V segment lost 6 bases, leaving 6 bases of the junction unmatched. Germline V gene data show CDR1 as SGHTA and CDR2 as FQGNSA. The CDR3 spans 15 residues. In nucleotides, the CDR3 is TGTGCCAGCAGTCAGAGGACTAGCGGAACAGATACGCAGTATTTT. Translating gives CASSQRTSGTDTQYF.

This clone occurred once. The genes are TRBV7-3 and TRBJ1-5; weak D call: TRBD1 (5 bases). V shed 0 bases and J shed 3 bases, with 15 bases lying between them. CDR1 is SGHTA, CDR2 FQGTGA, per germline. The CDR3 is 17 amino acids. CDR3 region: CASSLTLGAIYNQPQHF. In nucleotides, the CDR3 is TGTGCCAGCAGCTTAACGTTAGGGGCCATATACAATCAGCCCCAGCATTTT.

V and J are TRBV10-3 and TRBJ1-1; 8 bases agree with TRBD1. The V gene's germline CDR1 is ENHRY and CDR2 SYGVKD. V was pared by 7 bases and J by 5 bases, with 12 bases of the junction left unmatched. This CDR3 region has 15 residues. In DNA form, the CDR3 reads TGTGCCATCACTCAAGGACAGGGATTTCGGACTGAAGCTTTCTTT. It translates to CAITQGQGFRTEAFF.

The chain carries TRBV6-5 and TRBJ1-3; 12 nucleotides match TRBD1. CDR1 is MNHEY and CDR2 is SVGAGI in the germline V gene. Unmatched junction bases numbered 3, after V lost 6 bases and J lost 3 bases. CDR3 length equals 15 residues. CDR3 sequence: CASSGTGGFGNTIYF. The CDR3 bases are TGTGCCAGCAGCGGGACAGGGGGCTTTGGAAACACCATATATTTT.

V usage is TRBV7-2 and J usage is TRBJ1-1; 7 nucleotides line up with TRBD1. V gave up 1 base and J gave up 1 base; unmatched junction bases: 6. This CDR3 contains 16 residues. Germline CDR1 reads SGHTA; CDR2 reads FQGNSA. In DNA form, the CDR3 reads TGTGCCAGCAGCTTAGGACAGGGCCGGGGGAACACTGAAGCTTTCTTT. It encodes CASSLGQGRGNTEAFF.

The CDR3 here is CASSYSGAGGHFTYEQYF. The CDR3 nucleotides are TGTGCCAGCAGTTATAGCGGCGCGGGGGGGCATTTTACCTACGAGCAGTACTTC. The chain carries TRBV6-2 or TRBV6-3 and TRBJ2-7; 9 bases match TRBD2. Unmatched junction bases numbered 14, after V lost 3 bases and J lost 2 bases. Germline V gives CDR1 MNHEY, CDR2 SVGEGT. The CDR3 contains 18 residues.

This sequence joins TRBV6-5 and TRBJ1-5, with 8 nucleotides matching TRBD1. The CDR3 covers 15 residues. The ends lost 5 bases at V and 1 base at J; junction bases unmatched: 4. In germline, CDR1 is MNHEY, CDR2 SVGAGI. DNA of the CDR3: TGTGCCAGCAGTCCGGACAGGGCAAGCAATCAGCCCCAGCATTTT. Protein product: CASSPDRASNQPQHF.

The chain joins TRBV6-2 or TRBV6-3 to TRBJ2-3; 11 positions match TRBD2. V dropped 6 bases and J dropped 10; count of bases not matched to a gene: 6. Germline V gives CDR1 MNHEY, CDR2 SVGEGT. The CDR3 is 13 amino acids. CDR3 bases: TGTGCCAGCAGCCCGGGACTAGCGGCCTCGCAGTATTTT. Protein: CASSPGLAASQYF.